This TCR beta chain was recorded in a study of cytomegalovirus exposure and HLA in healthy donors. Trimming took 0 bases from V and 4 from J, leaving 4 bases between them. The CDR3 covers 13 residues. Primers included in the PCR were 60 Vbeta and 13 Jbeta primers. The table came from immunoSEQ multiplex PCR; TCRdb's copy has only in-frame clones and leaves some out. The repertoire includes 170,000 or so clones, around 80% of them detected once, and 3.5% to 4.5% sits in the top ten. Sequences were obtained from PBMCs. The receptor was derived from a woman between 55 and 75 years old in good health and CMV-seropositive. The chain joins TRBV23-1 to TRBJ1-5; D unclear. TRBV23-1 is classed as an ORF, of uncertain function. The CDR3 protein is CASSQSQNQPQHF. The CDR3 nucleotides are TGCGCCAGCAGTCAATCCCAAAATCAGCCCCAGCATTTT.